This T cell receptor beta chain appears in the sequencing data of a study of shared clonotypes between healthy human individuals (dated by TCRdb to about 2020). Study-level background: The cohort comprised two women and a few men aged 18 to 49 years. For each donor, three plates each were used for CD4 naive and CD4 memory, two plates were used for CD8 naive, and one plate was used for CD8 memory. Leukapheresis yielded between about 0.85 and 10 billion PBMCs per donor. Libraries were prepared and TCR repertoires were sequenced by different laboratories using diverse techniques, in order to increase sequencing depth and limit assay-specific biases. The study deeply sequenced blood TCR repertoires of about 5 healthy adults to estimate repertoire size and the extent of clonotype sharing between individuals. General findings and caveats noted by the study authors: Sampling was limited to blood, and TCR repertoires in tissue likely differ from TCR repertoires in blood. Compared with non-shared clonotypes, clonotypes shared by all four sorted-subset donors had higher generation probabilities. Naive subsets generally had larger estimated clonotype richness than memory subsets. Based on pairwise subsampling, the degree of clonotype sharing among donors was expected to be affected by sequencing depth. Rarefaction of sorted-subset datasets indicated incomplete sequencing despite the large sequencing depth. Across a handful of donors, roughly 5.4% of naive CD4, roughly 3.5% of naive CD8, about 2.3% of memory CD4, and under 0.45% of memory CD8 clonotypes were shared. The genetic and exposure-history diversity represented was limited by the small number of donors.

The CDR3 starts with the cysteine, ends with the phenylalanine, and has 11 residues. Only CDR3 DNA remains: 33 bases, in frame from the first base. Relative to germline, V is 3 bases shorter and J is 10 bases shorter, with 4 bases between their ends. Sequences WSHSY (CDR1) and SAAADI (CDR2) are obtained from the germline V gene. Healthy HIV-negative adults with no recently reported acute infections or vaccinations were included as donors. Only Caucasian adults living in Nashville, Tennessee, USA were represented among the donors. CD4+ T cells were enriched by magnetic negative selection, after which naive cells were positively selected on CD45RA and the negative fraction was taken as the memory subset. After blood collection by leukapheresis, PBMCs were isolated using Ficoll-Histopaque density gradient centrifugation and then cryopreserved in the vapor phase of liquid nitrogen. Analytical flow cytometry was used to check the purity and quantity of every magnetically sorted T cell population. From each sorted fraction, genomic DNA was isolated and quantified by UV absorbance on a Nanodrop 2000c.

About this clone: No cognate antigen has been identified for it. Base qualities are not recorded, but no much larger clone differs from it by a single base.

Using the deep immunoSEQ assay, multiplex PCR amplified TCR CDR3 regions from genomic DNA. Extracted genomic DNA from each cell subset was distributed evenly across all wells of several immunoSEQ 96-well plates, and each plate was treated as a replicate. For sorted subsets, roughly 200 ng genomic DNA, equal to tens of thousands of T cell genomes, was loaded into each replicate PCR. Purified libraries were quantified with a Qubit 3.0 fluorometer, sized on a Bioanalyzer 2100, and re-quantified with the KAPA Library Quantification kit. Every immunoSEQ 96-well plate was sequenced on a dedicated single-read 150-cycle Illumina NextSeq 550 flow cell. In the source study's methods: Because only junctional sequences without quality scores were contained in the immunoSEQ output, filtering matching that applied to full-length reads could not be performed. Sequences were annotated with PyIR, a Python wrapper for IgBLAST v1.9, and V/J genes and CDR3 were assigned using IMGT germline references. Reads with weak V/J assignments (E-value above 1e-6), missing CDR3, stop codons, out-of-frame junctions, or ambiguous translated residues were removed. A V3J clonotype was defined by an identical inferred V gene, J gene, and CDR3 amino acid sequence. To compute the percentage overlap between repertoires, the number of shared unique clonotypes was divided by the size of the smaller repertoire. Repertoire richness was assessed with RTK rarefaction, the Chao1 estimator, and Recon v2.1 estimates of unobserved clonotypes. Generation probabilities for all TCRbeta clonotypes obtained by the gDNA method from a handful of donors were computed using OLGA. In TCRdb, the immuneACCESS table is reduced to in-frame sequences with V and J assigned. These tables do not hold every clone; where another copy was compared, an unresolved V gene accounts for under half, and the others remain unexplained. D and trimming were read from the DNA, whereas the V and J calls and clone size are those reported in that table. The sample table shows about 2.4 million clones, and roughly 93% are seen once. The ten top clones hold 0.36% of the sample.

The receptor chain draws on TRBV10-2 and TRBJ1-6; the D gene lacks a confident call. Sequencing was done on a sample of naive CD4+ T cells from PBMCs. Sample cell subset or site, as interpreted from the label and publication: CD45RA+ positively selected. This TCR was recovered from a man younger than 30 in good health. Some clones in this sample may be carry-over from other donors' samples. This receptor has the CDR3 CASSEGSPLHF. The base sequence is TGCGCCAGCAGTGAAGGATCACCCCTCCACTTT.